This T cell receptor (beta chain) was documented in a study of blood T cell repertoires in COVID-19. The germline V gene has CDR1 MNHNY and CDR2 SVGAGI (reference sequence). The CDR3 loop spans 14 amino acids. Trimming at V came to 4 bases and at J to 8 bases, leaving 9 bases not matched to a gene. Exposed enrollees encountered a COVID-19 case at some point within 2 weeks before study entry. Assay: immunoSEQ multiplex PCR; the TCRdb copy retains only in-frame clones and omits some. The table has more than 250,000 clones, roughly four fifths seen once. This receptor was identified in a man aged 35-49 years who had been exposed to COVID-19. The chain uses TRBV6-6 and TRBJ2-3, with 7 bases matching TRBD2. The specimen was PBMCs or T cells enriched from blood (not recorded which). The CDR3, as DNA: TGTGCCAGCAGTTCGTTAGCGGGTCCGAGTACGCAGTATTTT. It specifies CASSSLAGPSTQYF.